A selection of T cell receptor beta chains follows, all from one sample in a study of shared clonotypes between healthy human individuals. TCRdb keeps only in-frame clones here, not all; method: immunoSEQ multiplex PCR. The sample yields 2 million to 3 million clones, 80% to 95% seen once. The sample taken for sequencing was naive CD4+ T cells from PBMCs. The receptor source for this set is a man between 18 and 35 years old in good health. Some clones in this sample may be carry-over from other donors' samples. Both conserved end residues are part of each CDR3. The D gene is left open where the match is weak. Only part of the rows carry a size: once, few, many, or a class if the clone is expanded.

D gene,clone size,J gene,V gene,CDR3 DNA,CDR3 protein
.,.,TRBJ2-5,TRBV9,TGTGCCAGCAGCGTAGGTGGGACCCCACAAGAGACCCAGTACTTC,CASSVGGTPQETQYF
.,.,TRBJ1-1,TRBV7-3,TGTGCCAGCAGCTCTCAATTGGATACTGAAGCTTTCTTT,CASSSQLDTEAFF
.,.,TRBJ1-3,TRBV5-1,TGCGCCAGCACCCCAACGACCGGTTCTGGAAACACCATATATTTT,CASTPTTGSGNTIYF
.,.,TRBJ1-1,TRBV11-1,TGTGCCAGCAGCCCCCACCTGGCCGTAAAGATTGAAGCTTTCTTT,CASSPHLAVKIEAFF
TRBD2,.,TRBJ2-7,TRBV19,TGTGCCAGTAGTCTGACTAGCGGGCCCTACGAGCAGTACTTC,CASSLTSGPYEQYF
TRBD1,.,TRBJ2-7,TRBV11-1,TGTGCCAGCAGCCCCAGTTGGGACAGATCCTACGAGCAGTACTTC,CASSPSWDRSYEQYF
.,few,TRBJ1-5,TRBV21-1,TGTGCCAGCAGCAATTCGGGACAGGGCGATCAGCCCCAGCATTTT,CASSNSGQGDQPQHF
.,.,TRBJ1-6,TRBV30,TGTGCCTGGAGTGTACAGGAAGCCTCACCCCTCCACTTT,CAWSVQEASPLHF
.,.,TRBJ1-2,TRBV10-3,TGTGCCATCAGTGAGTCTGGGGGCCCCAACTATGGCTACACCTTC,CAISESGGPNYGYTF
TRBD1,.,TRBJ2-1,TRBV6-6,TGTGCCAGCAGGGACCGGACAGGGGGAAGCAATGAGCAGTTCTTC,CASRDRTGGSNEQFF
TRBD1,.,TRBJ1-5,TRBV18,TGTGCCAGCTCCCCCCGGGGAGGGGGCTATGGGCCCCAGCATTTT,CASSPRGGGYGPQHF
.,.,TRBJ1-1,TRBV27,TGTGCCAGCAGTTTTGACACAGGGAGTACTGAAGCTTTCTTT,CASSFDTGSTEAFF
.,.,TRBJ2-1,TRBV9,TGTGCCAGCACCCTTGCCCCAGGCAATGAGCAGTTCTTC,CASTLAPGNEQFF
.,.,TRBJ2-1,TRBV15,TGTGCCACCAGCAGAGATGAACGATCCAATGAGCAGTTCTTC,CATSRDERSNEQFF
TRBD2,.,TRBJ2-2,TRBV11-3,TGTGCCAGCAGCCACCTGCGGGGGGTCACCGGGGAGCTGTTTTTT,CASSHLRGVTGELFF
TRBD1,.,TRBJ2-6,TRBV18,TGTGCCAGCTCATCGGGACAGCCCAGCTCTGGGGCCAACGTCCTGACTTTC,CASSSGQPSSGANVLTF
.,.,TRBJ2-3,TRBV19,TGTGCCAGTAGTTCCCCGGCAGGTTGGGGCACAGATACGCAGTATTTT,CASSSPAGWGTDTQYF
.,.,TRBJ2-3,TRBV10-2,TGCGCCAGCAGTGGCGGCACAGATACGCAGTATTTT,CASSGGTDTQYF
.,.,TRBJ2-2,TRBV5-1,TGCGCCAGCAGCTTCTCTTGGGGGCCGACCGGGGAGCTGTTTTTT,CASSFSWGPTGELFF
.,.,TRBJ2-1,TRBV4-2,TGTGCCAGCAGCCAAGAGGCAATCTTACACTCCTACAATGAGCAGTTCTTC,CASSQEAILHSYNEQFF
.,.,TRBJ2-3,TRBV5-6,TGTGCCAGCAGCCAGGGCTCCACAGATACGCAGTATTTT,CASSQGSTDTQYF
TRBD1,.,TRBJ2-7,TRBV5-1,TGCGCCAGCAGCCGGGGACAGGATTCCTACGAGCAGTACTTC,CASSRGQDSYEQYF
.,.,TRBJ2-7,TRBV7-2,TGTGCCAGCAGCTTTCACCGACAGTCCTACGAGCAGTACTTC,CASSFHRQSYEQYF
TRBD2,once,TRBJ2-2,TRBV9,TGTGCCAGCAGCTCCGGACTAGTGGGAATCACCGGGGAGCTGTTTTTT,CASSSGLVGITGELFF
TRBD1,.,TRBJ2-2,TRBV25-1,TGTGCCAACGAGGGGGCCGGCGGGGAGCTGTTTTTT,CANEGAGGELFF
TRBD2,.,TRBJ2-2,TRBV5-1,TGCGCCAGCAGAACAAGCGGGAGAGGAGCCGGGGAGCTGTTTTTT,CASRTSGRGAGELFF
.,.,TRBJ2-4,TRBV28,TGTGCCAGCAGTCGACTACAGATAGCCAAAAACATTCAGTACTTC,CASSRLQIAKNIQYF
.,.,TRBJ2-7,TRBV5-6,TGTGCCAGCAGCAGGGACCCCTACGAGCAGTACTTC,CASSRDPYEQYF
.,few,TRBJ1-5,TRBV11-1,TGTGCCAGCAGCTTTTCCTTCGATCAGCCCCAGCATTTT,CASSFSFDQPQHF
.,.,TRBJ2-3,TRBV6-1,TGTGCCAGCAGTGACAGGGGCTTCACAGATACGCAGTATTTT,CASSDRGFTDTQYF
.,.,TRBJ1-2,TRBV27,TGTGCCAGCAGTTCGTCGACAGGACCTTATGGCTACACCTTC,CASSSSTGPYGYTF
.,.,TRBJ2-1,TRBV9,TGTGCCAGCAGCGTAGTGGCGGAATCCTACAATGAGCAGTTCTTC,CASSVVAESYNEQFF
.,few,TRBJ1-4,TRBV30,TGTGCCTGGAGTGTAATGTTGGAGAACCAACTGTTTTTT,CAWSVMLENQLFF
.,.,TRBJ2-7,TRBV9,TGTGCCAGCAGCGTAGTTGCGAGGGGCCCTGCCGAGCAGTACTTC,CASSVVARGPAEQYF
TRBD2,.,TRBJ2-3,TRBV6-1,TGTGCCAGCAGTGGTCGACCAGCGGGATCCCGGGATACGCAGTATTTT,CASSGRPAGSRDTQYF
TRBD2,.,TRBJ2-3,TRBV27,TGTGCCAGCAGTTTACGAGGACTAGCGGGGACGTCTAGCACAGATACGCAGTATTTT,CASSLRGLAGTSSTDTQYF
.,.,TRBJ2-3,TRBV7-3,TGTGCCAGCAGCTCCCCCGGGACGGATACGCAGTATTTT,CASSSPGTDTQYF
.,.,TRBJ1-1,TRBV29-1,TGCAGCGCGACACAATCAAACACTGAAGCTTTCTTT,CSATQSNTEAFF
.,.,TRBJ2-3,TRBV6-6,TGTGCCAGCAGTTACGGTGGAGTAGAGGATACGCAGTATTTT,CASSYGGVEDTQYF